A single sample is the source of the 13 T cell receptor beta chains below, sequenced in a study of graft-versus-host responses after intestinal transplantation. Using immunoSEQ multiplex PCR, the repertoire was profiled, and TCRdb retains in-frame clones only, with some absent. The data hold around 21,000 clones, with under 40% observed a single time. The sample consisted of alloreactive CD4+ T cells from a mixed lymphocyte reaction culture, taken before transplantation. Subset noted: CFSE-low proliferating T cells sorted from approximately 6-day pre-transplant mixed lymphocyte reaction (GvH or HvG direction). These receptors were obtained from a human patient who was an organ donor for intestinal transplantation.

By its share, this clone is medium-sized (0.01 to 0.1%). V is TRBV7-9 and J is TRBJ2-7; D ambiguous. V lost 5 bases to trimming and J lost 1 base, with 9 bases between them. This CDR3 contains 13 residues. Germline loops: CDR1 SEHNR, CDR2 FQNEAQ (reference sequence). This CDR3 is CASSGTLSYEQYF. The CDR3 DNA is TGTGCCAGCAGCGGAACACTATCCTACGAGCAGTACTTC. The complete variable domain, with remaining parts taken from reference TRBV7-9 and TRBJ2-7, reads DTGVSQNPRHKITKRGQNVTFRCDPISEHNRLYWYRQTLGQGPEFLTYFQNEAQLEKSRLLSDRFSAERPKGSFSTLEIQRTEQGDSAMYLCASSGTLSYEQYFGPGTRLTVT.

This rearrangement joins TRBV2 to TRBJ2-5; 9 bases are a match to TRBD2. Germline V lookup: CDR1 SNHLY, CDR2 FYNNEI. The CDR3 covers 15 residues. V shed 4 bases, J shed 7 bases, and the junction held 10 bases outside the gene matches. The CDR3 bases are TGTGCCAGCAGTGTTATTAGCGGGAGTTGGAGGACCCAGTACTTC. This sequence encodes CASSVISGSWRTQYF.

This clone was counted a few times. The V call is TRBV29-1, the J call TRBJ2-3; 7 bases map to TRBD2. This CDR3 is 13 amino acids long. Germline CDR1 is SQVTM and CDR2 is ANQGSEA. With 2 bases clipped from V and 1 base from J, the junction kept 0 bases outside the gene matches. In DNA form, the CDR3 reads TGCAGCGTTGAAACTAGCGGCACAGATACGCAGTATTTT. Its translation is CSVETSGTDTQYF.

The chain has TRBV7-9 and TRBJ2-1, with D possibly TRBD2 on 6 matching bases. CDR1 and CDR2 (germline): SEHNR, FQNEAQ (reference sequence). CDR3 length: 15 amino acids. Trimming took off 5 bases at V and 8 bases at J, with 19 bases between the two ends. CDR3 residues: CASSPLLRTGDEQFF. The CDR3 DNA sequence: TGTGCCAGCAGCCCACTGCTAAGGACGGGGGATGAGCAGTTCTTC.

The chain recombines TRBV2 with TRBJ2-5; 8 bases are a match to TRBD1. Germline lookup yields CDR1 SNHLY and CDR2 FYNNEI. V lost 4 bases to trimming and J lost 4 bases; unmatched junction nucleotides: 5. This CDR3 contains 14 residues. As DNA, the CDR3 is TGTGCCAGCAGTGGAGACAGGGGTGGAGAGACCCAGTACTTC. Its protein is CASSGDRGGETQYF.

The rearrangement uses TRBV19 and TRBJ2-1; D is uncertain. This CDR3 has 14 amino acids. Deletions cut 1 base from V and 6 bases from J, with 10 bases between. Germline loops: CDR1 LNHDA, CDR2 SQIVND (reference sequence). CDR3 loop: CASSIGIWGNEQFF. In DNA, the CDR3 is TGTGCCAGTAGTATAGGCATTTGGGGCAATGAGCAGTTCTTC.

The CDR3 is CASSLFGWGDTEAFF. The CDR3 DNA reads TGCGCCAGCAGCTTATTCGGTTGGGGGGACACTGAAGCTTTCTTT. This chain links TRBV5-1 with TRBJ1-1; a weak D match, TRBD1 (5 bases). The CDR3 is 15 amino acids. V was cut by 2 bases and J by 3 bases, with 14 bases left in between. Germline CDR1 SGHRS, CDR2 YFSETQ.

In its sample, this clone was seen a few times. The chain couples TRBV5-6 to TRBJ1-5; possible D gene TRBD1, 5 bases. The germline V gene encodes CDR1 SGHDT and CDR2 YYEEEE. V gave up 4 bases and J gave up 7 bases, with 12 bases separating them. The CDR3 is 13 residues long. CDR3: CASSTGGGQPQHF. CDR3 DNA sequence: TGTGCCAGCAGCACGGGGGGTGGGCAGCCCCAGCATTTT.

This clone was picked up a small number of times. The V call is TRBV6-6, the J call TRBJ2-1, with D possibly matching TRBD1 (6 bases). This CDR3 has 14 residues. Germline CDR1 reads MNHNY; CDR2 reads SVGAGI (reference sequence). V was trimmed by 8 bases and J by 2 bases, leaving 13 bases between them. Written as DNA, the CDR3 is TGTGCCAGCGGGATTGGACAGCCCTACAATGAGCAGTTCTTC. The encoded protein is CASGIGQPYNEQFF.

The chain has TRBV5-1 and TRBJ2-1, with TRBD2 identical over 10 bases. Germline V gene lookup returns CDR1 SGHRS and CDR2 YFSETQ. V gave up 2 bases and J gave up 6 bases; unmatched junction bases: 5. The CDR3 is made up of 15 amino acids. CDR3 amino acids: CASSFGTSETNEQFF. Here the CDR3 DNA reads TGCGCCAGCAGCTTCGGGACTAGCGAGACCAATGAGCAGTTCTTC. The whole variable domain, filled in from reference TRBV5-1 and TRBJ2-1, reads KAGVTQTPRYLIKTRGQQVTLSCSPISGHRSVSWYQQTPGQGLQFLFEYFSETQRNKGNFPGRFSGRQFSNSRSEMNVSTLELGDSALYLCASSFGTSETNEQFFGPGTRLTVL.

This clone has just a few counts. CDR3 in DNA: TGTGCCAGCAGCTTAGTTACGGCAGATACGCAGTATTTT. As protein: CASSLVTADTQYF. The chain couples TRBV7-2 to TRBJ2-3, with D unresolved. This CDR3 contains 13 residues. CDR1 SGHTA and CDR2 FQGNSA come from the germline V gene. The V end lost 1 base, the J end lost 4 bases, and 6 bases lay between the germline ends.

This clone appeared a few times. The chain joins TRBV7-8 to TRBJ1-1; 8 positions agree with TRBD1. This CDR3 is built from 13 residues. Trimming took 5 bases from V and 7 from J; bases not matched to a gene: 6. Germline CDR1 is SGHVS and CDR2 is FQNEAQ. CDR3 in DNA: TGTGCCAGCAGCCTCAGGACAGGGAGTGAAGCTTTCTTT. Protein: CASSLRTGSEAFF.

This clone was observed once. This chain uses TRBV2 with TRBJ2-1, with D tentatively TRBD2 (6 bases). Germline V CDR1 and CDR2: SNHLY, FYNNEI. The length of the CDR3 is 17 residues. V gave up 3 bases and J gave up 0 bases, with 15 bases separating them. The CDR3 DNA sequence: TGTGCCAGCAGTGACGGGTTTGGGAGGTCCTCCTACAATGAGCAGTTCTTC. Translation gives CASSDGFGRSSYNEQFF.